The clone carrying this T cell receptor beta chain was counted a few times. Its specificity is unknown. Time point in this sample: pre-sensitization, week 0. As for treatment: therapeutic diphenylcyclopropenone sensitization with weekly scalp DPC. In TCRdb, the RACE reads were re-called with MiXCR into one record per CDR3 protein. The data contain 250,000 to 300,000 distinct CDR3 sequences, around 7% of them singletons. These data are taken from a study of human T cells and chemical hapten exposure. Study conclusions and caveats: Expanded TCRs were compared with controls, and the expanded TCRs formed significantly more large CDR3 similarity clusters.

The V and J ends lost 7 bases and 8 bases respectively, with 24 bases between them. This CDR3 spans 16 amino acids. The germline gives CDR1 MGHDK, CDR2 SYGVNS. The chain links TRBV25-1 to TRBJ1-5; D possibly corresponds to TRBD1 (6 bases). This receptor was identified in a young man with alopecia areata. Some clones in this sample may be carry-over from other donors' samples. This specimen consisted of whole blood, obtained in connection with sensitization to the hapten diphenylcyclopropenone (DPC). The CDR3 sequence is CASKNTIQGGGEPQHF. The CDR3 DNA is TGTGCCAGCAAGAACACCATACAGGGTGGGGGCGAGCCCCAGCATTTT. The full variable domain, in which reference TRBV25-1 and TRBJ1-5 provide the parts outside the CDR3, is EADIYQTPRYLVIGTGKKITLECSQTMGHDKMYWYQQDPGMELHLIHYSYGVNSTEKGDLSSESTVSRIRTEHFPLTLESARPSHTSQYLCASKNTIQGGGEPQHFGDGTRLSIL.